A single sample is the source of the 15 T cell receptor beta chains below, sequenced in a study of T cell clonotyping in hematopoietic cell transplantation. The assay was immunoSEQ multiplex PCR, and TCRdb's table has in-frame clones only and misses some. The table has around 7,000 clones, about 87% seen once. This material consisted of PBMCs, taken 100 days after allogeneic stem cell transplant. The source is a young adult male patient who had an allogeneic stem cell transplant from a related donor, so the T cells may come from the graft donor. Some clones in this sample may be carry-over from other donors' samples.

This chain joins TRBV5-1 and TRBJ2-7, with unresolved D. CDR3 length: 16 amino acids. CDR1 is SGHRS, CDR2 YFSETQ, per germline. Between the trimmed V and J ends, which lost 3 bases and 4 bases, there was a span of 20 bases. Here the CDR3 DNA reads TGCGCCAGCAGCTCCGGCGACCCTAATCCACATTACGAGCAGTACGTC. It specifies CASSSGDPNPHYEQYV.

The rearrangement uses TRBV7-8 and TRBJ2-1, with 8 bases fitting TRBD1. Trimming cost V 3 bases and J 10 bases; bases outside gene matches: 17. The CDR3 spans 17 residues. CDR1 and CDR2 (germline): SGHVS, FQNEAQ. The CDR3 loop is CASSLNSGQGIPWEQFF. The CDR3 DNA reads as TGTGCCAGCAGCTTGAATTCAGGACAGGGCATCCCATGGGAGCAGTTCTTC.

The chain joins TRBV11-1 to TRBJ1-4, with D perhaps TRBD1 (6 bases). Trimming stripped 5 bases from V and 8 bases from J, with 15 bases between. CDR1 is SGHAT and CDR2 is FQDESV in the germline V gene (reference sequence). The CDR3 has 14 residues. DNA for the CDR3: TGTGCCAGCAGCCCGACAGTGACAGGCGAAAAACTGTTTTTT. Residues: CASSPTVTGEKLFF.

The rearrangement uses TRBV19 and TRBJ1-2, with 7 positions matching TRBD1. The germline CDR1 and CDR2 sequences are LNHDA and SQIVND (reference sequence). The V segment lost 3 bases and the J segment 8 bases; nucleotides outside the gene matches: 9. CDR3 size: 14 residues. The CDR3 nucleotides are TGTGCCAGTAGTATTGACAGGGCCAACTCAGGCTACACCTTC. It encodes CASSIDRANSGYTF.

This chain joins TRBV4-1 and TRBJ2-6; D possibly corresponds to TRBD1 (5 bases). CDR1 and CDR2 (germline): MGHRA, YSYEKL. Trimming removed 4 bases from V and 0 bases from J, with 13 bases in between. There are 17 residues in the CDR3. In DNA, the CDR3 is TGCGCCAGCAGCCCCGGACACGGCAGCTCTGGGGCCAACGTCCTGACTTTC. Residues: CASSPGHGSSGANVLTF.

V usage is TRBV4-1 and J usage is TRBJ2-7, with 10 bases that match TRBD1. The trim removed 3 bases at V and 5 bases at J, leaving 4 bases unmatched. The germline V gene encodes CDR1 MGHRA and CDR2 YSYEKL. The CDR3 sequence is 14 residues long. CDR3 nucleotides: TGCGCCAGCAGCCATGCCGGGACAGGGGACGAGCAGTACGTC. This gives the protein CASSHAGTGDEQYV.

The chain employs TRBV7-2 and TRBJ1-2; TRBD1 is a possible D gene (6 bases). This CDR3 contains 14 residues. From germline, CDR1 is SGHTA and CDR2 FQGNSA. Trimming removed 4 bases from V and 4 bases from J, with 13 bases in between. The CDR3 spells CASSSLDRFYGYTF. In DNA form, the CDR3 reads TGTGCCAGCAGCTCCTTAGACAGGTTCTATGGCTACACCTTC.

This clone was seen a handful of times. The chain combines TRBV9 with TRBJ2-3, with D possibly being TRBD1 (6 bases). Germline CDR1 SGDLS, CDR2 YYNGEE. Between the trimmed V and J ends, which lost 3 bases and 1 base, there was a span of 27 bases. The CDR3 sequence is 20 residues long. The chain's CDR3 is CASSANTLQGREKRTDTQYF. CDR3 sequence (DNA): TGTGCCAGCAGCGCGAACACGTTACAGGGAAGGGAGAAACGCACAGATACGCAGTATTTT.

The chain recombines TRBV21-1 with TRBJ2-7. TRBV21-1 is marked as a pseudogene. This CDR3 is built from 13 residues. The CDR3 nucleotides read TGTGCCAGCAGCAAAGGAGGGGCCCCCCGAAGGGTCGTC. It encodes CASSKGGAPRRVV.

CDR3 loop: CASSYSRDTIYEQYV. The CDR3 nucleotides are TGTGCCAGCAGTTACTCGCGGGACACGATATACGAGCAGTACGTC. The chain recombines TRBV6-5 with TRBJ2-7; D may match TRBD1 or TRBD2 (6 bases each). V gave up 0 bases and J gave up 4 bases, with 13 bases separating them. CDR1 is MNHEY, CDR2 SVGAGI, per germline. The CDR3 is 15 residues long.

The chain has TRBV5-4 and TRBJ2-7, with TRBD2 matching 16 bases. Germline values: CDR1 SGHNT, CDR2 YYREEE (reference sequence). The CDR3 consists of 17 residues. Trimming took 2 bases from V and 0 from J; bases not matched to a gene: 2. The CDR3 DNA is TGTGCCAGCAGCTTCGGGACTAGCGGGAGGGCCTCCTACGAGCAGTACGTC. It yields the protein CASSFGTSGRASYEQYV.

A few counts support this clone. The chain couples TRBV19 to TRBJ1-1, with D possibly TRBD1 on 6 matching bases. Between the trimmed V and J ends, which lost 5 bases and 0 bases, there was a span of 13 bases. Germline V gives CDR1 LNHDA, CDR2 SQIVND (reference sequence). The CDR3 is 15 residues long. The CDR3 DNA reads as TGTGCCAGTAGTTTTGCCGGGACATTGAACACTGAAGCTTTCTTT. This codes for CASSFAGTLNTEAFF. Using reference TRBV19 and TRBJ1-1 for the parts outside the CDR3, the full variable domain is DGGITQSPKYLFRKEGQNVTLSCEQNLNHDAMYWYRQDPGQGLRLIYYSQIVNDFQKGDIAEGYSVSREKKESFPLTVTSAQKNPTAFYLCASSFAGTLNTEAFFGQGTRLTVV.

V usage is TRBV28 and J usage is TRBJ2-7; 7 bases are a match to TRBD2. Germline V CDR1 and CDR2: MDHEN, SYDVKM. The CDR3 runs 14 residues. V lost 7 bases to trimming and J lost 5 bases; unmatched junction nucleotides: 11. CDR3 loop: CASTPGGGVNEQYV. CDR3 in DNA: TGTGCCAGCACCCCGGGTGGGGGGGTAAACGAGCAGTACGTC.

The chain carries TRBV30 and TRBJ1-5; 9 bases match TRBD1. J was trimmed by 6 bases and V by 2 bases; bases with no gene match: 5. The CDR3 spans 14 residues. The germline V gene has CDR1 GTSNPN and CDR2 SVGIG (reference sequence). Here the CDR3 reads CAWSPGQGPQPQHF. As DNA, the CDR3 is TGTGCCTGGAGTCCGGGACAGGGACCTCAGCCCCAGCATTTT.

To note about this clone: This sample includes further DNA sequences coding for the same CDR3. The chain couples TRBV7-8 to TRBJ2-7; weak D call: TRBD2 (5 bases). Trimming cost V 2 bases and J 4 bases, with 12 bases left between them. The V gene's germline CDR1 is SGHVS and CDR2 FQNEAQ. This CDR3 comprises 14 residues. As DNA, the CDR3 is TGTGCCAGCAGCTTATCGGGGAGCGGTTACGAGCAGTACGTC. This gives the protein CASSLSGSGYEQYV.